Listed here are 22 T cell receptor beta chains from one sample, sequenced in a study of blood T cells in healthy people across ages. It was with a sample-barcoded 5' primer and a J-beta primer mix that a second PCR of roughly 6 to 11 cycles was run. Each CDR3 protein gets one entry after TCRdb re-called the 5' RACE reads with MiXCR. The sample lists around 1,600,000 distinct CDR3 sequences; around 40% were seen once. The material sequenced was blood. The source of these receptors is a woman between 18 and 29 years old in good health.

Of note for this clonotype: A junction end diverges from the germline sequence, so it may reflect a read error. The V gene is TRBV6-1, the J gene TRBJ2-3; no clear D gene. Germline V CDR1 and CDR2: MNHNS, SASEGT. The CDR3 is 15 residues long. CDR3: CACRFSPSSTDTQYF. The DNA of the CDR3 is TGTGCCTGCAGATTTTCGCCTTCTAGCACAGATACGCAGTATTTT.

A few counts support this clonotype. The chain is built from TRBV7-2 and TRBJ2-3; the D gene could be TRBD1 or TRBD2 (5 bases each). V was cut by 0 bases and J by 4 bases, with 8 bases left in between. Per the germline V gene, CDR1 is SGHTA and CDR2 is FQGNSA. CDR3 length equals 14 residues. CDR3 nucleotide sequence: TGTGCCAGCAGCTTAGCCCGGGGCCCAGATACGCAGTATTTT. Protein: CASSLARGPDTQYF.

This clonotype has only a few counts. The V gene is TRBV15, the J gene TRBJ2-3; D may be TRBD1 (5 bases). V was pared by 3 bases and J by 6 bases, with 7 bases between. The CDR3 runs to 12 residues. Germline V gene sequence: CDR1 LNHNV, CDR2 YYDKDF (reference sequence). Here the CDR3 DNA reads TGTGCCACCAGCAGGGGGCTGGATACGCAGTATTTT. Translated: CATSRGLDTQYF.

The genes are TRBV7-2 and TRBJ1-2; D not certain. CDR1 and CDR2 from the germline V gene are SGHTA and FQGNSA. The CDR3 is 13 residues long. The V gene lost 8 bases and the J gene lost 5 bases, with 15 bases spanning the gap. The CDR3 DNA reads as TGTGCCAGCCCAGGCAGGAGAGATTATGGCTACACCTTC. Translating gives CASPGRRDYGYTF. Complete variable domain (other parts from reference TRBV7-2 and TRBJ1-2): GAGVSQSPSNKVTEKGKDVELRCDPISGHTALYWYRQSLGQGLEFLIYFQGNSAPDKSGLPSDRFSAERTGGSVSTLTIQRTQQEDSAVYLCASPGRRDYGYTFGSGTRLTVV.

The chain recombines TRBV2 with TRBJ2-1; 10 bases match TRBD1. The J call may not be correct, given that the DNA end is closer to TRBJ2-7. Germline-derived CDR1 and CDR2 are SNHLY and FYNNEI. CDR3 size: 13 residues. As DNA, the CDR3 is TGTGCCAAAAGGGACAGGGGATTCGATGAGCAGTACTTC. Protein: CAKRDRGFDEQYF.

The table lists this clonotype with many counts. CDR3 region: CASSLGLAGVDTQYF. In DNA, the CDR3 is TGTGCCAGCAGTTTGGGACTAGCGGGAGTAGATACGCAGTATTTT. V gene TRBV28 combines with J gene TRBJ2-3, with 14 bases that match TRBD2. This CDR3 spans 15 amino acids. V trimming: 3 bases; J trimming: 5 bases; junction bases outside the gene matches: 1. Per the germline V gene, CDR1 is MDHEN and CDR2 is SYDVKM.

The DNA of the CDR3 is TGTGCCAGCGGCCAAATCCAGCGCGCTAATGAAAAACTGTTTTTT. As protein: CASGQIQRANEKLFF. The rearrangement uses TRBV27 and TRBJ1-4, with D unclear. This CDR3 is built from 15 residues. V shed 8 bases and J shed 3 bases, with 16 bases lying between them. Germline CDR1 MNHEY, CDR2 SMNVEV (reference sequence).

There are a few counts of this clonotype. The V and J genes are TRBV12-3 or TRBV12-4 and TRBJ2-4; 7 nucleotides align to TRBD1. Trimming removed 6 bases from V and 0 bases from J; junction bases left unmatched: 11. This CDR3 is built from 17 residues. The CDR3 sequence is CASRSTGWGLAKNIQYF. The CDR3 coding sequence is TGTGCCAGCAGATCGACAGGGTGGGGCCTAGCCAAAAACATTCAGTACTTC.

The chain joins TRBV12-3 or TRBV12-4 to TRBJ2-7; D gene ambiguous. The ends were cut back, 6 bases at V and 4 bases at J, with 10 bases in the middle. The CDR3 has 12 residues. The CDR3 region has the DNA TGTGCCAGCAGCGACACCGTATACGAGCAGTACTTC. This encodes CASSDTVYEQYF.

This chain links TRBV25-1 with TRBJ1-1; D unclear. The V and J ends lost 1 base and 0 bases respectively, with 9 bases between them. The CDR3 spans 15 residues. Germline V gives CDR1 MGHDK, CDR2 SYGVNS. CDR3 sequence: CASSESASMNTEAFF. Written as DNA, the CDR3 is TGTGCCAGCAGTGAATCGGCCTCCATGAACACTGAAGCTTTCTTT.

The rearrangement uses TRBV7-2 and TRBJ2-1; TRBD1 matches 7 bases. Germline V gene sequence: CDR1 SGHTA, CDR2 FQGNSA. J gave up 8 bases and V 5 bases, and 12 bases lay outside the gene matches. There are 15 residues in the CDR3. CDR3 region: CASSRGQVRRDEQFF. Written as DNA, the CDR3 is TGTGCCAGCAGCCGTGGACAGGTACGACGGGATGAGCAGTTCTTC.

This clonotype occurred a few times. The genes are TRBV9 and TRBJ2-7; 7 bases are a match to TRBD1. Trimming took 0 bases from V and 3 from J; bases not matched to a gene: 3. There are 14 residues in the CDR3. From germline, CDR1 is SGDLS and CDR2 YYNGEE. In DNA form, the CDR3 reads TGTGCCAGCAGCGTAGGACAGGGACACTACGAGCAGTACTTC. Amino acid sequence: CASSVGQGHYEQYF. The full variable domain, its missing parts supplied by reference TRBV9 and TRBJ2-7, is DSGVTQTPKHLITATGQRVTLRCSPRSGDLSVYWYQQSLDQGLQFLIQYYNGEERAKGNILERFSAQQFPDLHSELNLSSLELGDSALYFCASSVGQGHYEQYFGPGTRLTVT.

The V gene is TRBV4-3, the J gene TRBJ2-3, with D possibly TRBD1 on 5 matching bases. V was shortened by 4 bases and J by 1 base, with 12 bases between the two germline ends. This CDR3 region has 15 residues. Germline CDR1 and CDR2: LGHNA and YSLEER. The CDR3: CASSPRVDGTDTQYF. CDR3 bases: TGCGCCAGCAGCCCCAGGGTTGACGGCACAGATACGCAGTATTTT.

This clonotype was counted between two and nine times. V usage is TRBV7-9 and J usage is TRBJ2-1, with D possibly being TRBD1 or TRBD2 (5 bases each). In germline, CDR1 is SEHNR, CDR2 FQNEAQ (reference sequence). The germline V and J ends were trimmed by 5 bases and 5 bases, with 10 bases remaining between them. The CDR3 contains 13 residues. CDR3 coding DNA: TGTGCCAGCAGCCGAGGGACCGACAATGAGCAGTTCTTC. Residues: CASSRGTDNEQFF.

The rearrangement links TRBV6-6 to TRBJ1-2, with a weak D call TRBD1 (5 bases). The length of the CDR3 is 13 residues. In germline, CDR1 is MNHNY, CDR2 SVGAGI (reference sequence). The V and J ends lost 6 bases and 4 bases respectively, with 12 bases between them. CDR3 amino acids: CASSRRQFYGYTF. In DNA form, the CDR3 reads TGTGCCAGCAGCCGGCGACAGTTCTATGGCTACACCTTC.

The gene calls are TRBV28 and TRBJ1-2, with D unclear. The CDR3 is 15 residues long. Trimming took off 6 bases at V and 3 bases at J, with 17 bases between the two ends. CDR1 and CDR2 from the germline V gene are MDHEN and SYDVKM. The CDR3 loop reads CASSPRPFGDYGYTF. Here the CDR3 DNA reads TGTGCCAGCAGCCCTAGACCCTTCGGGGACTATGGCTACACCTTC.

This clonotype was counted between two and nine times. The chain recombines TRBV6-6 with TRBJ1-2; D is uncertain. V dropped 0 bases and J dropped 4 bases, with 9 bases sitting between them. The CDR3 extends over 14 amino acids. Germline CDR1 MNHNY, CDR2 SVGAGI (reference sequence). The CDR3 nucleotides read TGTGCCAGCAGTTACTCGGCACGGGGCTATGGCTACACCTTC. Amino acids: CASSYSARGYGYTF.

The chain carries TRBV12-3 or TRBV12-4 and TRBJ2-1, with unresolved D. The CDR3 loop spans 18 amino acids. Trimming shortened V by 4 bases and J by 4 bases, and 23 bases separated the two germline ends. CDR3 region: CASSSERIPRTNYNEQFF. The CDR3 DNA reads TGTGCCAGCAGTTCCGAACGAATCCCCAGAACTAATTACAATGAGCAGTTCTTC.

This clonotype was seen a handful of times. The J gene is TRBJ1-2, the V gene TRBV12-3 or TRBV12-4, with D unresolved. The germline V and J ends were trimmed by 3 bases and 8 bases, with 22 bases remaining between them. The CDR3 is made up of 16 amino acids. In DNA form, the CDR3 reads TGTGCCAGCAGTTTCTTTCTTTTCTTAGTTCAAGGGGGCTACACCTTC. The encoded protein is CASSFFLFLVQGGYTF.

This chain joins TRBV20-1 and TRBJ1-2; 8 bases align to TRBD1. V trimming: 0 bases; J trimming: 6 bases; junction bases outside the gene matches: 9. The CDR3 totals 15 residues. In germline, CDR1 is DFQATT, CDR2 SNEGSKA (reference sequence). In nucleotides, the CDR3 is TGCAGTGCTAGAGATGTCGACAGGGGAATGAATGGCTACACCTTC. It translates to CSARDVDRGMNGYTF.

The chain employs TRBV12-3 or TRBV12-4 and TRBJ2-7, with 10 positions matching TRBD1. With 5 bases clipped from V and 5 bases from J, the junction kept 9 bases outside the gene matches. This CDR3 spans 15 amino acids. CDR3 loop: CASSLSGTGAHEQYF. CDR3 nucleotide sequence: TGTGCCAGCAGTCTATCCGGGACAGGGGCTCACGAGCAGTACTTC.

The chain couples TRBV7-8 to TRBJ2-1; 9 positions match TRBD2. Losses at the gene ends were 6 bases for V and 6 bases for J; bases not matched to a gene: 12. This CDR3 region has 16 residues. Germline V gives CDR1 SGHVS, CDR2 FQNEAQ. In nucleotides, the CDR3 is TGTGCCAGCAGTTCCCACCATAGCGGGAGTCTCAATGAGCAGTTCTTC. This gives the protein CASSSHHSGSLNEQFF.